Here is one TCR beta chain with its context. Its antigen is as yet unknown. With 6 bases clipped from V and 1 base from J, the junction kept 5 bases outside the gene matches. The CDR3 loop spans 15 amino acids. Germline V CDR1 and CDR2: LNHDA, SQIVND (reference sequence). This entry belongs to a study of OX40 agonist ivuxolimab in advanced cancers. Study results and caveats: Among expanded peripheral T cells, antigen specificity went undetermined. Certain nonresponders additionally had low normalized T-cell clonal expansion.

The assay was immunoSEQ multiplex PCR, and TCRdb's table has in-frame clones only and misses some. The data hold 70,000 to 90,000 clones, with 70% to 90% observed a single time. Sample: CD4+ or CD8+ T cells sorted from blood, taken in a trial of the OX40 agonist ivuxolimab. The clonotype originates from an adult with an advanced solid tumor such as melanoma, head and neck, liver or kidney cancer. This sequence joins TRBV19 and TRBJ2-3, with 9 bases that match TRBD2. In DNA form, the CDR3 reads TGTGCCAGTAGCCCAGTAGCGGGAGGCACAGATACGCAGTATTTT. Translation: CASSPVAGGTDTQYF.